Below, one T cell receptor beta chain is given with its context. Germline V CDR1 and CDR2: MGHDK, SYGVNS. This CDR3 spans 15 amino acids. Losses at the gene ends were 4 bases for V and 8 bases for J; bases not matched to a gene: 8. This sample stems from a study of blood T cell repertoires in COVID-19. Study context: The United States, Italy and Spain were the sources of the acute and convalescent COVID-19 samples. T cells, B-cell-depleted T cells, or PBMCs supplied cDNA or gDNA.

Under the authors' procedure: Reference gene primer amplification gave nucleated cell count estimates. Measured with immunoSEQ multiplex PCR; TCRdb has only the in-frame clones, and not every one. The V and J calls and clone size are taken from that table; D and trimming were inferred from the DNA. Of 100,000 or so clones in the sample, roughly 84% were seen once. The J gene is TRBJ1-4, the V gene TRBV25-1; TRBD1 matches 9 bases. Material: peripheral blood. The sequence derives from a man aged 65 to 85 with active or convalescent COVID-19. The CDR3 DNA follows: TGTGCCAGCAGTGGCCTACAGGGGGCTCAAGAAAAACTGTTTTTT. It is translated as CASSGLQGAQEKLFF.